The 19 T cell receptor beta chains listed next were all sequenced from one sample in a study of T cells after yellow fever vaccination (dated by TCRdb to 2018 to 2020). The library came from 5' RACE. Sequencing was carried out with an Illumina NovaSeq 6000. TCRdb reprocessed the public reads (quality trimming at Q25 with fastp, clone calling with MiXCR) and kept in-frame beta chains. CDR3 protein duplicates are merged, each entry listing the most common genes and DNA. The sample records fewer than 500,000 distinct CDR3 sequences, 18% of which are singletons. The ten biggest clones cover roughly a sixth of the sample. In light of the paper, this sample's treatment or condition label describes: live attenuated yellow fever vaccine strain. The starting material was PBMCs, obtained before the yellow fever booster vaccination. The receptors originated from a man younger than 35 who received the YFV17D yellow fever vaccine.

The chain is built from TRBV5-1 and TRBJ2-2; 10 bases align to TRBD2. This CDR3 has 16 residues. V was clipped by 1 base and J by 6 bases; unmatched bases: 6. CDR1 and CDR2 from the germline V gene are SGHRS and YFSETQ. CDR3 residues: CASSLSAGGLAGELFF. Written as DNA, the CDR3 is TGCGCCAGCAGCTTGTCAGCGGGGGGGCTCGCCGGGGAGCTGTTTTTT.

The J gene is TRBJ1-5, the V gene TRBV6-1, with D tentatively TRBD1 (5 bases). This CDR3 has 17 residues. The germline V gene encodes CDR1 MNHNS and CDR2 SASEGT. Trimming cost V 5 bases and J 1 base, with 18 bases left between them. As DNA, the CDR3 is TGTGCCAGCAGTCCCGCCTGGGGGGGTGGGAGCAATCAGCCCCAGCATTTT. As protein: CASSPAWGGGSNQPQHF.

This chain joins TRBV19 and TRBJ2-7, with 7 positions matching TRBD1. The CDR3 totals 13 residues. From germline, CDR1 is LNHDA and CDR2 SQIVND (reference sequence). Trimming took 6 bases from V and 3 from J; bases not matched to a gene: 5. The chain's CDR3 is CASRADRNYEQYF. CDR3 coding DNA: TGTGCCAGTAGGGCGGACAGGAACTACGAGCAGTACTTC.

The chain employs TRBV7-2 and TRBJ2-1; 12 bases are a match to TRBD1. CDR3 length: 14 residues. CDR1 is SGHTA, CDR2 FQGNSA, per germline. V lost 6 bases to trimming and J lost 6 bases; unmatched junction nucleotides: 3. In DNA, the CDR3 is TGTGCCAGCAGATCGGGACAGGGGGCCAATGAGCAGTTCTTC. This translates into CASRSGQGANEQFF.

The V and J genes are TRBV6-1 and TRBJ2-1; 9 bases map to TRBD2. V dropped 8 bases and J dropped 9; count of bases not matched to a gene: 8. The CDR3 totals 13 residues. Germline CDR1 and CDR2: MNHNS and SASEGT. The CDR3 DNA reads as TGTGCCAGCTGTCCGGGACTAGCTAGTGAGCAGTTCTTC. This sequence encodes CASCPGLASEQFF.

The CDR3 here is CASSQDRLAAPYEQYF. CDR3 nucleotides: TGTGCCAGCAGCCAAGATCGCCTAGCGGCCCCCTACGAGCAGTACTTC. The chain carries TRBV3-1 and TRBJ2-7, with TRBD2 matching 7 bases. Germline CDR1 reads LGHDT; CDR2 reads YNNKEL (reference sequence). The J segment lost 2 bases and the V segment lost 0 bases, leaving 7 bases of the junction unmatched. The CDR3 consists of 16 residues.

CDR3 residues: CASSVATGLGNEQFF. The CDR3 DNA sequence: TGTGCCAGCAGCGTCGCGACAGGGCTTGGAAATGAGCAGTTCTTC. The rearrangement uses TRBV7-2 and TRBJ2-1, with 7 nucleotides matching TRBD1. This CDR3 comprises 15 residues. Trimming cost V 5 bases and J 7 bases; bases outside gene matches: 11. Germline CDR1 and CDR2: SGHTA and FQGNSA. The full variable domain, completed using reference TRBV7-2 and TRBJ2-1, is GAGVSQSPSNKVTEKGKDVELRCDPISGHTALYWYRQSLGQGLEFLIYFQGNSAPDKSGLPSDRFSAERTGGSVSTLTIQRTQQEDSAVYLCASSVATGLGNEQFFGPGTRLTVL.

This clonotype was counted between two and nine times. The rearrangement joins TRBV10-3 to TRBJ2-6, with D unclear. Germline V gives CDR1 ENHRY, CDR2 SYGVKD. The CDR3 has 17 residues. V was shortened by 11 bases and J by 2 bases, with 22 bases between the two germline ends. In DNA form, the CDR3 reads TGTGCCTCCCGCCTTGGGGTCGGGCTGGCTGGGGCCAACGTCCTGACTTTC. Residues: CASRLGVGLAGANVLTF.

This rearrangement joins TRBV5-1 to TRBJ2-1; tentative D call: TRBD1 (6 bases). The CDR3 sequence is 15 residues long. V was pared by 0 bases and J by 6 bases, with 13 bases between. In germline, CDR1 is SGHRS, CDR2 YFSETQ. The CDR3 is CASSLGPGQLNEQFF. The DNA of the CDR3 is TGCGCCAGCAGCTTGGGTCCCGGACAGCTCAATGAGCAGTTCTTC.

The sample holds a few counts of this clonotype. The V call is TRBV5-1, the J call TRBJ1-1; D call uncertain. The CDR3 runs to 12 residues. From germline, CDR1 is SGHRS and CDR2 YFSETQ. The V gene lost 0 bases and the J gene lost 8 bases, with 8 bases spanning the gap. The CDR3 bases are TGCGCCAGCAGCTTGGGGTCGGAAGAAGCTTTCTTT. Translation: CASSLGSEEAFF. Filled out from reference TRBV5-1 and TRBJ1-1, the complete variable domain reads KAGVTQTPRYLIKTRGQQVTLSCSPISGHRSVSWYQQTPGQGLQFLFEYFSETQRNKGNFPGRFSGRQFSNSRSEMNVSTLELGDSALYLCASSLGSEEAFFGQGTRLTVV.

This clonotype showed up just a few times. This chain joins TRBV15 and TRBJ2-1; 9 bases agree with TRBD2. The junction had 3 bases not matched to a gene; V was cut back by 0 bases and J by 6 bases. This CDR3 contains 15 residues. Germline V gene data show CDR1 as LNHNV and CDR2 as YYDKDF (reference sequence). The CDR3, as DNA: TGTGCCACCAGCAGAGATCTAGCGGGGCCCAATGAGCAGTTCTTC. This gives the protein CATSRDLAGPNEQFF.

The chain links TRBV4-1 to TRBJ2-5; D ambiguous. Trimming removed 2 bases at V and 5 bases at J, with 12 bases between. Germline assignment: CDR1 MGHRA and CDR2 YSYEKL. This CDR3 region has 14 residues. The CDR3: CASSQSISRETQYF. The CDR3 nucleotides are TGCGCCAGCAGCCAATCCATAAGTCGGGAGACCCAGTACTTC.

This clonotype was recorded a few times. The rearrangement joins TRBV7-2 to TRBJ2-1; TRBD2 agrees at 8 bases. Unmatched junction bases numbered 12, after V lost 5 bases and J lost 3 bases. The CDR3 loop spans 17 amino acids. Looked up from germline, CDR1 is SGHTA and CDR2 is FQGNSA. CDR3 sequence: CASSLRPRRGDYNEQFF. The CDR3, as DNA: TGTGCCAGCAGCCTACGTCCCCGGCGGGGGGACTACAATGAGCAGTTCTTC. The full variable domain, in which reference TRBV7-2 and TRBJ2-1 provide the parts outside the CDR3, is GAGVSQSPSNKVTEKGKDVELRCDPISGHTALYWYRQSLGQGLEFLIYFQGNSAPDKSGLPSDRFSAERTGGSVSTLTIQRTQQEDSAVYLCASSLRPRRGDYNEQFFGPGTRLTVL.

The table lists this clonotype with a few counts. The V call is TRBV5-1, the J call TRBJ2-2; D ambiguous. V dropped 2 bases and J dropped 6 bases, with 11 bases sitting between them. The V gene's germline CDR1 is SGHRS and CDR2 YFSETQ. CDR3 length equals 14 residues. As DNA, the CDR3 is TGCGCCAGCAGCTTCGGAGCGCCCCCCGGGGAGCTGTTTTTT. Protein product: CASSFGAPPGELFF.

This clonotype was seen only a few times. The CDR3 DNA follows: TGTGCCAGCGCACCACGCAGTTACTCTGAAGCTTTCTTT. Translating gives CASAPRSYSEAFF. The chain employs TRBV12-3 or TRBV12-4 and TRBJ1-1; D uncertain. The length of the CDR3 is 13 residues. V gave up 8 bases and J gave up 6 bases, with 16 bases separating them.

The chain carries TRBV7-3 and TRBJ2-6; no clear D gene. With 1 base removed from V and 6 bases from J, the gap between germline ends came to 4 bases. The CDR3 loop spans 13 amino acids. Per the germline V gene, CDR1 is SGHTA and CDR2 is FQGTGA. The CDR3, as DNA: TGTGCCAGCAGCTTAAATCCGGCCAACGTCCTGACTTTC. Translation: CASSLNPANVLTF.

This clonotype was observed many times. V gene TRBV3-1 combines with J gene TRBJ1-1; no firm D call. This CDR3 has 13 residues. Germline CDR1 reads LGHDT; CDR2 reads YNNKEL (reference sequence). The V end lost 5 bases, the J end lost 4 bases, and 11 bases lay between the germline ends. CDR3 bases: TGTGCCAGCAGCTCCATAATGGGCACTGAAGCTTTCTTT. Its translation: CASSSIMGTEAFF.

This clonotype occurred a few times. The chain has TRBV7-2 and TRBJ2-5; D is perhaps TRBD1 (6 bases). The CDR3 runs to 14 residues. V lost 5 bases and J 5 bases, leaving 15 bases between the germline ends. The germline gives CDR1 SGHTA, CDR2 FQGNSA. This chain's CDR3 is CASSPGQTKETQYF. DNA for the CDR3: TGTGCCAGCAGCCCAGGACAGACCAAGGAGACCCAGTACTTC.

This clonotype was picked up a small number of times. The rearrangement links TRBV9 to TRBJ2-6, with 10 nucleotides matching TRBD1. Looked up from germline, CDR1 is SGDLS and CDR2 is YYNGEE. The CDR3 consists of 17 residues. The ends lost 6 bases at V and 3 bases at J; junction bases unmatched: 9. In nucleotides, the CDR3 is TGTGCCAGCACTTCTGACAGGGGGCCTTATGGGGCCAACGTCCTGACTTTC. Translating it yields CASTSDRGPYGANVLTF.